This T cell receptor beta chain comes out of a study of blood T cells in healthy people across ages. The junction had 6 bases not matched to a gene; V was cut back by 9 bases and J by 3 bases. From germline, CDR1 is SNHLY and CDR2 FYNNEI. The CDR3 length is 13 residues. The use of a sample-barcoded 5' primer and a J-beta primer mix characterized a second PCR of about 7 to 12 cycles. A template-switch adaptor containing 12 random nucleotides labeled each cDNA molecule. TCRdb reprocessed the 5' RACE reads with MiXCR, giving one entry per CDR3 protein. The sample lists hundreds of thousands of distinct CDR3 sequences; about 52% were seen once. This clonotype has just one count.

The specimen sequenced was blood. The rearrangement links TRBV2 to TRBJ2-3; 7 positions agree with TRBD1. This TCR was sampled from a woman aged 55-69 years in good health. The CDR3 DNA reads as TGTGCCAGGGGGACACAGGGGACAGATACGCAGTATTTT. Protein sequence: CARGTQGTDTQYF. Full variable domain (outside the CDR3, taken from reference TRBV2 and TRBJ2-3): EPEVTQTPSHQVTQMGQEVILRCVPISNHLYFYWYRQILGQKVEFLVSFYNNEISEKSEIFDDQFSVERPDGSNFTLKIRSTKLEDSAMYFCARGTQGTDTQYFGPGTRLTVL.